This entry features one T cell receptor beta chain sequence. Its cognate antigen is unknown. This sample was included in a study of cytotoxic CD8 clonotypes in ibrutinib-treated CLL. In the study overall: Response samples were drawn at a median of approximately 11 months of treatment, range 6 to 36.

Measured with immunoSEQ multiplex PCR; TCRdb has only the in-frame clones, and not every one. The repertoire holds over 200,000 clones, approximately 75% seen once, with 9.5% to 12% in the top ten. The study, taken as a whole, reports: Baseline clonality was higher than in age-matched healthy donors and moved in step with circulating CD8+ T-cell counts. Clonotypes that were public were uncommon, and they contracted or stayed stable on treatment. Clonality increased at ibrutinib response and stayed stable in sustained remission. At progression, however, it fell back toward baseline.

The CDR3 contains 12 residues. V lost 8 bases to trimming and J lost 5 bases, with 15 bases between them. Germline V gene sequence: CDR1 GTSNPN, CDR2 SVGIG (reference sequence). This chain links TRBV30 with TRBJ1-2; D possibly corresponds to TRBD1 (5 bases). Sequencing used PBMCs, obtained after 12 months of ibrutinib treatment. The sequence derives from a human donor with chronic lymphocytic leukemia. CDR3 protein: CARDHRGYGYTF. DNA for the CDR3: TGTGCCCGGGACCACCGAGGGTATGGCTACACCTTC.